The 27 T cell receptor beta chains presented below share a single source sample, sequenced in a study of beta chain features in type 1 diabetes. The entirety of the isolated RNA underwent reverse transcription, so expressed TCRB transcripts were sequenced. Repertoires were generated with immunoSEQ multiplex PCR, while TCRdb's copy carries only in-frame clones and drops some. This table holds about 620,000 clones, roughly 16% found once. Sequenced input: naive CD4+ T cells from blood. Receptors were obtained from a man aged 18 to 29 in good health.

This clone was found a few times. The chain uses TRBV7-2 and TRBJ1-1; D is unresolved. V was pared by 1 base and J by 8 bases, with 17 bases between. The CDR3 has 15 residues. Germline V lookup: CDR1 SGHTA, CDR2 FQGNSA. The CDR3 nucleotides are TGTGCCAGCAGCTTAGTTGGTAGCCAGAATAACGAAGCTTTCTTT. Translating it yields CASSLVGSQNNEAFF.

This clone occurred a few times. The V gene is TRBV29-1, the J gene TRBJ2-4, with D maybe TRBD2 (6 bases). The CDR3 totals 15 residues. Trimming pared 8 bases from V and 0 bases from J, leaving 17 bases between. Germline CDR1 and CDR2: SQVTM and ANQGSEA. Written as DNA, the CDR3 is TGCAGCAAGGGATCCCCCGGGGGAGCCAAAAACATTCAGTACTTC. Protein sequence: CSKGSPGGAKNIQYF.

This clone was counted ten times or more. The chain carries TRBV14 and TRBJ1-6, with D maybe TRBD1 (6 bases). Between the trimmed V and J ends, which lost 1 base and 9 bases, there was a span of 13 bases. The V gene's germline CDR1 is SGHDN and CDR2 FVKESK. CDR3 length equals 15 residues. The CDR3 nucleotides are TGTGCCAGCAGCCAAGGAAACAGGGAGAGTTCACCCCTCCACTTT. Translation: CASSQGNRESSPLHF.

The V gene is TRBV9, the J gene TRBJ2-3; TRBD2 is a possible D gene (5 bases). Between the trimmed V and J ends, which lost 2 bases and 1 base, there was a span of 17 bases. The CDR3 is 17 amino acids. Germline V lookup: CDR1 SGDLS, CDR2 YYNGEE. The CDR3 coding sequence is TGTGCCAGCAGCGTTCACCCAGGCGGGTCGGGCACAGATACGCAGTATTTT. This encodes CASSVHPGGSGTDTQYF.

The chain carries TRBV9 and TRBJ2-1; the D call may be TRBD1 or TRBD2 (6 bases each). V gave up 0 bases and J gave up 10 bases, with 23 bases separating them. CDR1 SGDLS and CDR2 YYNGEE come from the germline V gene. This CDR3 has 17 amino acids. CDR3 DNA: TGTGCCAGCAGCGTAGAATCGGCATTGGGGGGCGCCGGGGAGCAGTTCTTC. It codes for CASSVESALGGAGEQFF.

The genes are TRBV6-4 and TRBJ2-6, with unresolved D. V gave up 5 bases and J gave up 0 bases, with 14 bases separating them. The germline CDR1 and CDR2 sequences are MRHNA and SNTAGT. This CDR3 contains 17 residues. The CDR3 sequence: CASSRGPTLSGANVLTF. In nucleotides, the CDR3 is TGTGCCAGCAGTCGCGGTCCAACACTCTCTGGGGCCAACGTCCTGACTTTC.

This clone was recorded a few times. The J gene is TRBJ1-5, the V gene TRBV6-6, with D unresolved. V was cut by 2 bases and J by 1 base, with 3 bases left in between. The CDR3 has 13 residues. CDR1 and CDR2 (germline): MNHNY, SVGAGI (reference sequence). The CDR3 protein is CASSYRSNQPQHF. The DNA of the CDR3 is TGTGCCAGCAGTTACAGGAGCAATCAGCCCCAGCATTTT.

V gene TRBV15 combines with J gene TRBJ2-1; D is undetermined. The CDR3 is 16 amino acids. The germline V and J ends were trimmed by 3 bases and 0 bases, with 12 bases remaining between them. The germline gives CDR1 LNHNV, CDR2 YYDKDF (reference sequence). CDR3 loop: CATSSSVLSSYNEQFF. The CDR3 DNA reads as TGTGCCACCAGCAGTTCAGTGTTAAGCTCCTACAATGAGCAGTTCTTC.

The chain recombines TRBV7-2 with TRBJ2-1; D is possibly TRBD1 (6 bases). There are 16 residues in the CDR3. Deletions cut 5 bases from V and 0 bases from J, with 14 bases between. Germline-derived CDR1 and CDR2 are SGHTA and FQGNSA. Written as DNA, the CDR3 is TGTGCCAGCAGCCCTAGGACAGTTTCCTCCTACAATGAGCAGTTCTTC. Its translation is CASSPRTVSSYNEQFF.

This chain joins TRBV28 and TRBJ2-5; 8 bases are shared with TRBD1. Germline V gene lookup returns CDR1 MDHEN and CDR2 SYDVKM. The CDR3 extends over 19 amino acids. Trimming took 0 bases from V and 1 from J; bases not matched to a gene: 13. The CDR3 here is CASSLCYLRDRLPQETQYF. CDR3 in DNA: TGTGCCAGCAGTTTATGTTACCTCCGGGACAGGCTTCCCCAAGAGACCCAGTACTTC. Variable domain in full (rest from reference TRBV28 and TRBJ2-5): DVKVTQSSRYLVKRTGEKVFLECVQDMDHENMFWYRQDPGLGLRLIYFSYDVKMKEKGDIPEGYSVSREKKERFSLILESASTNQTSMYLCASSLCYLRDRLPQETQYFGPGTRLLVL.

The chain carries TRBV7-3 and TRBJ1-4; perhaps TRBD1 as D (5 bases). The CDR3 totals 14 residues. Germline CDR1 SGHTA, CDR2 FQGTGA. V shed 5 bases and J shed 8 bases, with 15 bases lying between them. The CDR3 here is CASSPGGLREKLFF. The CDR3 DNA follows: TGTGCCAGCAGCCCTGGGGGTCTCCGCGAAAAACTGTTTTTT.

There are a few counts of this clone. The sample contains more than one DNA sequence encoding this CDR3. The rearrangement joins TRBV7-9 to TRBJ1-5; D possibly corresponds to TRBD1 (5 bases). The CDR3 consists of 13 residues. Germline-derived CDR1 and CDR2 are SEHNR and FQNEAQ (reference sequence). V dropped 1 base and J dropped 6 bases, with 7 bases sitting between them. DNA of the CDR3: TGTGCCAGCAGCTTAGTGCAGGGTCAGCCCCAGCATTTT. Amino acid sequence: CASSLVQGQPQHF.

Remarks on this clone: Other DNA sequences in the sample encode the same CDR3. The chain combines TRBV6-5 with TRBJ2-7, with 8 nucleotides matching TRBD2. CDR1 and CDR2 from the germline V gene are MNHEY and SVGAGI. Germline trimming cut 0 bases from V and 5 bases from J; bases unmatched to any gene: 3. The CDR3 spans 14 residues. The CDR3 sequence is CASSYSRGGNEQYF. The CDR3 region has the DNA TGTGCCAGCAGTTACTCCCGGGGGGGGAACGAGCAGTACTTC.

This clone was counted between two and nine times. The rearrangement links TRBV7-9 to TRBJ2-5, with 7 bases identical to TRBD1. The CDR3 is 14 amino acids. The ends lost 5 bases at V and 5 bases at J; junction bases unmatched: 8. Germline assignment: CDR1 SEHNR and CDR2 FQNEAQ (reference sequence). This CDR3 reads CASSPRQGTETQYF. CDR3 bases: TGTGCCAGCAGCCCACGACAGGGTACGGAGACCCAGTACTTC.

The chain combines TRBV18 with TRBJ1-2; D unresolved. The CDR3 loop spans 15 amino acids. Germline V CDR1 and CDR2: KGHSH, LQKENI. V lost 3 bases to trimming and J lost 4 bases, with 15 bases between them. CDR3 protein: CASSPPRAGAYGYTF. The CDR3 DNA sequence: TGTGCCAGCTCACCTCCGAGAGCAGGTGCCTATGGCTACACCTTC. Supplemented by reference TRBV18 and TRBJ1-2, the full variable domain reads NAGVMQNPRHLVRRRGQEARLRCSPMKGHSHVYWYRQLPEEGLKFMVYLQKENIIDESGMPKERFSAEFPKEGPSILRIQQVVRGDSAAYFCASSPPRAGAYGYTFGSGTRLTVV.

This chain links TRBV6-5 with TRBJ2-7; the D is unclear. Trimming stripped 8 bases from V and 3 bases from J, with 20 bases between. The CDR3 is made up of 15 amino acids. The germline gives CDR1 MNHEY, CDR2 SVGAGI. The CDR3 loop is CASGSHALGYYEQYF. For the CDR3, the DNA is TGTGCCAGCGGCTCTCACGCGCTCGGTTACTACGAGCAGTACTTC.

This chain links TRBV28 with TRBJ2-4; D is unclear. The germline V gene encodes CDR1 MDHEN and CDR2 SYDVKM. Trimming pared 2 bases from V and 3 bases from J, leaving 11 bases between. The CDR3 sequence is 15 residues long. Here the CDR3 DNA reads TGTGCCAGCAGTTTACTCTTAAGCAACAAAAACATTCAGTACTTC. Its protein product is CASSLLLSNKNIQYF.

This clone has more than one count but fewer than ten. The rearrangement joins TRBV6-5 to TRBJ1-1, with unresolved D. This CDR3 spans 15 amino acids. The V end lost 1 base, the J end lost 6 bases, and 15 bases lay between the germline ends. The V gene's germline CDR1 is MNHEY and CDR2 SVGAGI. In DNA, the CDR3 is TGTGCCAGCAGTTACTACCCTCTAAGGATCCCTGAAGCTTTCTTT. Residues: CASSYYPLRIPEAFF.

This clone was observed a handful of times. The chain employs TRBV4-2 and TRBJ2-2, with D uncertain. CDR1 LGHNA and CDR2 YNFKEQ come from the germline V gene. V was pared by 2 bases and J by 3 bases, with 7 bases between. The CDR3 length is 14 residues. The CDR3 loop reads CASSQQEHTGELFF. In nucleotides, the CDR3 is TGTGCCAGCAGCCAACAGGAGCACACCGGGGAGCTGTTTTTT.

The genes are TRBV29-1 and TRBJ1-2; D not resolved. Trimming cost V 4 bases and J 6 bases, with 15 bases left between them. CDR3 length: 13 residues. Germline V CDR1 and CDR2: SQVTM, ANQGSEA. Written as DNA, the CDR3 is TGCAGCGTTGTAGGTAGACCGCGGGATGGCTACACCTTC. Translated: CSVVGRPRDGYTF.

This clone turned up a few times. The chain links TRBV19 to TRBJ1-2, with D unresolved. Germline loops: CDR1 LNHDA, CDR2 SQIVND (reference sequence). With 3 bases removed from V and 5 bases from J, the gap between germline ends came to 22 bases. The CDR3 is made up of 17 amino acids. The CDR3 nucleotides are TGTGCCAGTAGTATGGCCGGCCCCCCCAGGTTGGAGTATGGCTACACCTTC. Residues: CASSMAGPPRLEYGYTF.

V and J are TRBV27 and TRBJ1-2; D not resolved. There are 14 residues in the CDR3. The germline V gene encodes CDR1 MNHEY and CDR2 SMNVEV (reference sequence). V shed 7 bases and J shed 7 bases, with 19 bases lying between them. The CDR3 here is CASTTIEGHGGYTF. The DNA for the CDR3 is TGTGCCAGCACAACCATTGAAGGTCACGGTGGCTACACCTTC.

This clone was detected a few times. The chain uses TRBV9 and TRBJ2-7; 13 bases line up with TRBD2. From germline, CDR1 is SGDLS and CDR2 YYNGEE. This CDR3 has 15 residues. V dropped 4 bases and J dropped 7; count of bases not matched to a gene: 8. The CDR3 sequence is CASSSRTSGSGEQYF. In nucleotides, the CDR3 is TGTGCCAGCAGCTCCCGGACTAGCGGGAGTGGAGAGCAGTACTTC. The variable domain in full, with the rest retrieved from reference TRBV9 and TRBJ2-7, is DSGVTQTPKHLITATGQRVTLRCSPRSGDLSVYWYQQSLDQGLQFLIQYYNGEERAKGNILERFSAQQFPDLHSELNLSSLELGDSALYFCASSSRTSGSGEQYFGPGTRLTVT.

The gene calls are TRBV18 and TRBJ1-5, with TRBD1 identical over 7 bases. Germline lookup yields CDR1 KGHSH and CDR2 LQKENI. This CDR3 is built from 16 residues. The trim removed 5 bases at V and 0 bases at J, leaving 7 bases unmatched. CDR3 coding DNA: TGTGCCAGCTCATCGGGACAGAGTAATAGCAATCAGCCCCAGCATTTT. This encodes CASSSGQSNSNQPQHF. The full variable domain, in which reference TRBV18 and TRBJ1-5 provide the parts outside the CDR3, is NAGVMQNPRHLVRRRGQEARLRCSPMKGHSHVYWYRQLPEEGLKFMVYLQKENIIDESGMPKERFSAEFPKEGPSILRIQQVVRGDSAAYFCASSSGQSNSNQPQHFGDGTRLSIL.

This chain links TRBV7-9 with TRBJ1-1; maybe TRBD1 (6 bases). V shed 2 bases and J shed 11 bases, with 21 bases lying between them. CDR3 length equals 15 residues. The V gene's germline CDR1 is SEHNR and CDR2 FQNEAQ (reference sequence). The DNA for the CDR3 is TGTGCCAGCAGCTTACAAGGGGCCCACAGGGCGGGCGCTTTCTTT. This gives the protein CASSLQGAHRAGAFF.

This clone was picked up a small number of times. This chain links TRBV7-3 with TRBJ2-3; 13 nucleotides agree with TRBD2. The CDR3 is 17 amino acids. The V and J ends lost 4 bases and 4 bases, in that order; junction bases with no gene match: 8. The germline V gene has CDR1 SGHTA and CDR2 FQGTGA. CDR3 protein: CASSSRTSGSFADTQYF. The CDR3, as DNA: TGTGCCAGCAGCTCCCGGACTAGCGGGAGTTTCGCAGATACGCAGTATTTT.

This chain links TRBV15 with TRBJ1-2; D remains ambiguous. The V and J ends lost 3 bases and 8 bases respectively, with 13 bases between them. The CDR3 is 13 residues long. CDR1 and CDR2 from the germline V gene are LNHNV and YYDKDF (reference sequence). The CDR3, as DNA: TGTGCCACCAGCAGGCGCCTTTCGGGCGGCTACACCTTC. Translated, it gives CATSRRLSGGYTF.